The present entry profiles one T cell receptor (beta chain) with its context. The data belong to a study of blood T cell repertoires in COVID-19. This CDR3 region has 14 residues. Germline CDR1 is SGHVS and CDR2 is FQNEAQ. The V and J ends lost 6 bases and 9 bases, in that order; junction bases with no gene match: 10. Libraries were prepared by immunoSEQ multiplex PCR; TCRdb keeps only in-frame clonotypes and omits some of them. The sample lists roughly 250,000 clones; 80% to 90% were seen once. V usage is TRBV7-8 and J usage is TRBJ2-1, with TRBD2 matching over 8 bases. This receptor was obtained from a woman aged 18-29 years who had recovered from COVID-19. Input material: PBMCs or T cells enriched from blood (not recorded which). The DNA of the CDR3 is TGTGCCAGCAGGCTCCCCGGGGGGGCAGGTGAGCAGTTCTTC. Residues: CASRLPGGAGEQFF.